This passage covers 15 T cell receptor beta chains from one sample sequenced in a study of glioma-infiltrating T cells. Amplification of TCR alpha and beta CDR3 regions from RNA used iRepertoire nested multiplex PCR. TCRdb fed the multiplex PCR reads into MiXCR, producing one record per CDR3 protein. Of more than 3,000 distinct CDR3 sequences in the sample, around a third were seen once. Input material: glioma tissue, nonneoplastic brain tissue, or PBMCs (not recorded which). These receptors were taken from a human donor with low-grade glioma or glioblastoma, undergoing nonglioma brain surgery, or in good health (not recorded which).

This clonotype is a singleton in its sample. This sequence joins TRBV2 and TRBJ1-2; D unclear. V lost 6 bases and J 7 bases, leaving 12 bases between the germline ends. From germline, CDR1 is SNHLY and CDR2 FYNNEI. The CDR3 runs to 12 residues. The CDR3 DNA reads as TGTGCCAGCAGCCCCGCGGCTTTTGGCTACACCTTC. Its protein product is CASSPAAFGYTF.

This chain connects TRBV20-1 to TRBJ2-1; 7 bases are a match to TRBD1. Trimming at V came to 7 bases and at J to 9 bases, leaving 15 bases not matched to a gene. Germline CDR1 reads DFQATT; CDR2 reads SNEGSKA (reference sequence). The CDR3 consists of 14 residues. DNA for the CDR3: TGCAGTGATTCTTCCCAGGGGAAGGGGGCTGAGCAGTTCTTC. Amino acids: CSDSSQGKGAEQFF.

Sample share makes this clonotype medium-sized. The chain has TRBV6-1 and TRBJ2-7; D is unclear. Trimming shortened V by 8 bases and J by 3 bases, and 17 bases separated the two germline ends. CDR1 and CDR2 from the germline V gene are MNHNS and SASEGT. CDR3 size: 14 residues. CDR3 coding DNA: TGTGCCAGCCGCTTTATGGGGTTATTCTACGAGCAGTACTTC. It encodes CASRFMGLFYEQYF.

Comments on this clonotype: A much more abundant neighbour one base away suggests this may be a read error. The chain recombines TRBV18 with TRBJ2-1; a weak D match, TRBD1 (5 bases). V gave up 2 bases and J gave up 12 bases, with 17 bases separating them. The CDR3 covers 14 residues. Germline CDR1 is KGHSH and CDR2 is LQKENI. The CDR3 region is CASSPTGRAGRQFF. Written as DNA, the CDR3 is TGTGCCAGCTCACCAACCGGCAGGGCAGGAAGGCAGTTCTTC.

This clonotype was picked up many times. This chain joins TRBV18 and TRBJ1-5, with D perhaps TRBD1 (5 bases). The CDR3 length is 17 residues. Germline V gene data show CDR1 as KGHSH and CDR2 as LQKENI. V was cut by 5 bases and J by 2 bases, with 19 bases left in between. The CDR3 DNA is TGTGCCAGCTCAGATCAGGGTCCCCGAAATGGCAATCAGCCCCAGCATTTT. Amino acid sequence: CASSDQGPRNGNQPQHF.

On this clonotype: The missing conserved phenylalanine or tryptophan at the end of this CDR3 makes a read error likely. No DNA is shown, since the ends of the CDR3 on it are uncertain; the CDR3 is the one TCRdb lists. The chain has TRBV4-2 and TRBJ2-3; the D call in the table, TRBD2, was not verified against the DNA. The germline V gene encodes CDR1 LGHNA and CDR2 YNFKEQ. The CDR3 has 15 amino acids, counting both end residues. This CDR3 is CASSPRTSGGDTHYL.

Notes on this clonotype: A much larger clone differs by one base, so this may be a read error. This rearrangement joins TRBV12-5 to TRBJ1-5; D not resolved. The germline CDR1 and CDR2 sequences are LGHNT and FRNRAP. This CDR3 is 15 amino acids long. V lost 1 base, J lost 2 bases, and 9 bases lay in between. CDR3 loop: CASGLARVGNQPQHF. Here the CDR3 DNA reads TGTGCTAGTGGTTTGGCCCGGGTAGGCAATCAGCCCCAGCATTTT.

In this sample, this clonotype is medium-sized. This rearrangement joins TRBV27 to TRBJ1-2, with 10 nucleotides matching TRBD1. J was trimmed by 8 bases and V by 1 base; bases with no gene match: 7. Looked up from germline, CDR1 is MNHEY and CDR2 is SMNVEV (reference sequence). CDR3 size: 15 residues. This CDR3 is CASSLLGQGVRGYTF. The CDR3 region has the DNA TGTGCCAGCAGTTTATTAGGACAGGGGGTTCGAGGCTACACCTTC.

The rearrangement uses TRBV5-1 and TRBJ1-1; 8 bases fit TRBD1. This CDR3 comprises 16 residues. CDR1 is SGHRS and CDR2 is YFSETQ in the germline V gene. V shed 6 bases, J shed 2 bases, and the junction held 12 bases outside the gene matches. The CDR3, as DNA: TGCGCCAGCACCCCCCTTGCAGGGGGCACTAACACTGAAGCTTTCTTT. This translates into CASTPLAGGTNTEAFF.

This clonotype is deemed medium-sized. The chain couples TRBV6-1 to TRBJ2-6; possibly TRBD1 for D (6 bases). Germline CDR1 and CDR2: MNHNS and SASEGT. With 5 bases removed from V and 0 bases from J, the gap between germline ends came to 14 bases. The length of the CDR3 is 17 residues. The CDR3 loop reads CASSWTAYSSGANVLTF. The CDR3 nucleotides read TGTGCCAGCAGTTGGACAGCTTACAGCTCTGGGGCCAACGTCCTGACTTTC.

This clonotype was counted ten times or more. The rearrangement joins TRBV9 to TRBJ1-2, with 8 nucleotides matching TRBD1. This CDR3 is built from 14 residues. Germline V CDR1 and CDR2: SGDLS, YYNGEE. The V segment lost 4 bases and the J segment 7 bases; nucleotides outside the gene matches: 9. This CDR3 reads CASSISGGHAGYTF. The CDR3 region has the DNA TGTGCCAGCAGCATTTCAGGGGGCCACGCTGGCTACACCTTC.

This clonotype is hyperexpanded within its sample. The chain couples TRBV28 to TRBJ1-2; D remains ambiguous. Germline-derived CDR1 and CDR2 are MDHEN and SYDVKM. This CDR3 spans 13 amino acids. V was trimmed by 2 bases and J by 4 bases, leaving 8 bases between them. CDR3 DNA sequence: TGTGCCAGCAGTTTAGATCAGGTCTATGGCTACACCTTC. Translation gives CASSLDQVYGYTF.

This clonotype was seen only a few times. A single base separates this from a much larger clone, so it may be a read error. The chain joins TRBV20-1 to TRBJ2-1, with 10 bases lining up with TRBD2. Losses at the gene ends were 1 base for V and 6 bases for J; bases not matched to a gene: 6. There are 15 residues in the CDR3. CDR1 and CDR2 (germline): DFQATT, SNEGSKA (reference sequence). CDR3 loop: CSARVLAGWLNEQFF. CDR3 bases: TGCAGTGCTAGAGTACTAGCGGGGTGGCTCAATGAGCAGTTCTTC.

In its sample, this clonotype is medium-sized. The V and J genes are TRBV6-1 and TRBJ1-2, with D unclear. In germline, CDR1 is MNHNS, CDR2 SASEGT. This CDR3 contains 12 residues. Trimming removed 6 bases from V and 8 bases from J, with 13 bases in between. In DNA, the CDR3 is TGTGCCAGCAGGCCACCGGAAGGGGGCTACACCTTC. Its translation is CASRPPEGGYTF.

The genes are TRBV29-1 and TRBJ1-2; D is uncertain. The CDR3 spans 12 residues. V lost 2 bases and J 4 bases, leaving 8 bases between the germline ends. In germline, CDR1 is SQVTM, CDR2 ANQGSEA. CDR3 nucleotide sequence: TGCAGCGTTGAAACAGATAGCTATGGCTACACCTTC. Its protein is CSVETDSYGYTF.